Each of the 20 T cell receptor beta chains below was sequenced from the same sample in a study of beta chain features in type 1 diabetes. The whole isolated RNA underwent reverse transcription, so sequencing captured expressed TCRB transcripts. Assay: immunoSEQ multiplex PCR; the TCRdb copy retains only in-frame clones and omits some. This table holds 200,000 to 250,000 clones, approximately 11% found once. Sequencing was performed on central memory CD4+ T cells from blood. All receptors come from a man aged 18 to 29 in good health.

The CDR3 region is CASKVGTSGPAGGDTQYF. In DNA form, the CDR3 reads TGTGCCAGCAAAGTCGGGACTAGCGGCCCTGCGGGGGGGGATACGCAGTATTTT. The chain combines TRBV5-4 with TRBJ2-3; 11 positions match TRBD2. The germline V gene has CDR1 SGHNT and CDR2 YYREEE (reference sequence). V shed 6 bases and J 6 bases; nucleotides not matched to a gene: 18. The CDR3 runs to 18 residues.

This clone was observed a handful of times. V is TRBV28 and J is TRBJ2-1, with no clear D. Germline CDR1 MDHEN, CDR2 SYDVKM. This CDR3 is built from 14 residues. Trimming took off 9 bases at V and 8 bases at J, with 20 bases between the two ends. The CDR3 DNA reads as TGTGCCAGTAGGTTATGGGCAGATTTGGATGAGCAGTTCTTC. As protein: CASRLWADLDEQFF.

This clone showed up just a few times. The J gene is TRBJ2-3, the V gene TRBV30, with D tentatively TRBD1 or TRBD2 (6 bases each). This CDR3 comprises 13 residues. The V end lost 1 base, the J end lost 2 bases, and 7 bases lay between the germline ends. The V gene's germline CDR1 is GTSNPN and CDR2 SVGIG (reference sequence). CDR3 region: CAWSGGATDTQYF. The CDR3 DNA reads TGTGCCTGGAGTGGGGGGGCCACAGATACGCAGTATTTT.

This clone was detected only a few times. Other DNA sequences of this sample code for an identical CDR3. The chain employs TRBV5-1 and TRBJ2-7; 12 bases are a match to TRBD2. The CDR3 spans 13 residues. Germline V gene sequence: CDR1 SGHRS, CDR2 YFSETQ. The ends lost 5 bases at V and 4 bases at J; junction bases unmatched: 1. CDR3 region: CASRGTSGYEQYF. In DNA form, the CDR3 reads TGCGCCAGCAGAGGGACTAGCGGGTACGAGCAGTACTTC.

V gene TRBV5-6 combines with J gene TRBJ2-3; 10 nucleotides agree with TRBD1. This CDR3 is 16 amino acids long. CDR1 and CDR2 from the germline V gene are SGHDT and YYEEEE. Trimming removed 0 bases from V and 3 bases from J; junction bases left unmatched: 4. The CDR3 here is CASSLATGGSTDTQYF. The CDR3 coding sequence is TGTGCCAGCAGCTTGGCGACAGGGGGCTCAACAGATACGCAGTATTTT.

The chain carries TRBV7-2 and TRBJ1-2; TRBD1 is a possible D gene (5 bases). The V end was cut by 6 bases, the J end by 4 bases, with 12 bases between. The germline V gene has CDR1 SGHTA and CDR2 FQGNSA. The CDR3 is 13 amino acids. The CDR3 spells CASRRGGSYGYTF. DNA of the CDR3: TGTGCCAGCAGGCGCGGGGGTTCCTATGGCTACACCTTC.

This clone was observed a few times. This chain uses TRBV30 with TRBJ1-3, with D unclear. The CDR3 spans 15 residues. Trimming pared 2 bases from V and 0 bases from J, leaving 11 bases between. Germline V gives CDR1 GTSNPN, CDR2 SVGIG (reference sequence). The CDR3 DNA is TGTGCCTGGAGTTCGGGAGTGAACTCTGGAAACACCATATATTTT. The encoded protein is CAWSSGVNSGNTIYF.

The chain joins TRBV4-1 to TRBJ1-5; a possible D gene is TRBD1 (6 bases). V was cut by 1 base and J by 5 bases, with 9 bases left in between. Looked up from germline, CDR1 is MGHRA and CDR2 is YSYEKL. This CDR3 spans 14 amino acids. CDR3 nucleotides: TGCGCCAGCAGCCAAGGGGGGGGCCATCAGCCCCAGCATTTT. Amino acid sequence: CASSQGGGHQPQHF.

This clone was seen a few times. The chain employs TRBV5-4 and TRBJ2-7, with unresolved D. The CDR3 covers 14 residues. V lost 2 bases and J 2 bases, leaving 11 bases between the germline ends. Germline-derived CDR1 and CDR2 are SGHNT and YYREEE (reference sequence). The CDR3 sequence: CASSFGVIAYEQYF. In DNA form, the CDR3 reads TGTGCCAGCAGCTTTGGCGTTATAGCCTACGAGCAGTACTTC.

At least ten counts were recorded for this clone. The chain carries TRBV27 and TRBJ2-7; D not resolved. The V and J ends lost 7 bases and 7 bases respectively, with 5 bases between them. Germline assignment: CDR1 MNHEY and CDR2 SMNVEV (reference sequence). The CDR3 has 9 amino acids. DNA for the CDR3: TGTGCCAGCACCAAAGAGCAGTACTTC. It translates to CASTKEQYF.

V and J are TRBV29-1 and TRBJ2-2; 7 nucleotides line up with TRBD2. Germline V gene data show CDR1 as SQVTM and CDR2 as ANQGSEA. CDR3 length: 15 amino acids. The ends lost 5 bases at V and 2 bases at J; junction bases unmatched: 8. CDR3 in amino acids: CSVSLASGNTGELFF. The CDR3, as DNA: TGCAGCGTTAGTTTGGCTAGCGGCAACACCGGGGAGCTGTTTTTT.

This clone was seen repeatedly, ten times or more. V usage is TRBV7-9 and J usage is TRBJ1-4; unclear D gene. V lost 5 bases, J lost 5 bases, and 12 bases lay in between. This CDR3 is 14 amino acids long. The germline CDR1 and CDR2 sequences are SEHNR and FQNEAQ (reference sequence). As DNA, the CDR3 is TGTGCCAGCAGCCTCGGTAGCCTGAATGAAAAACTGTTTTTT. Encoded protein: CASSLGSLNEKLFF.

The V gene is TRBV5-1, the J gene TRBJ2-5; weak D call: TRBD2 (6 bases). The CDR3 has 13 residues. Germline V gene lookup returns CDR1 SGHRS and CDR2 YFSETQ. V lost 3 bases and J lost 2, with 8 bases in between. CDR3 loop: CASSSGGQETQYF. The CDR3 nucleotides are TGCGCCAGCAGCTCTGGAGGGCAAGAGACCCAGTACTTC.

J is TRBJ2-5 and V is TRBV7-8; possible D gene TRBD1, 5 bases. The CDR3 length is 14 residues. Germline values: CDR1 SGHVS, CDR2 FQNEAQ. V lost 4 bases and J 4 bases, leaving 13 bases between the germline ends. CDR3 sequence reads: CASSSQGVAETQYF. DNA of the CDR3: TGTGCCAGCAGCTCCCAAGGGGTTGCAGAGACCCAGTACTTC. Full variable domain (missing parts from reference TRBV7-8 and TRBJ2-5): GAGVSQSPRYKVAKRGQDVALRCDPISGHVSLFWYQQALGQGPEFLTYFQNEAQLDKSGLPSDRFFAERPEGSVSTLKIQRTQQEDSAVYLCASSSQGVAETQYFGPGTRLLVL.

This clone was observed a few times. V usage is TRBV5-6 and J usage is TRBJ2-2; no firm D call. Trimming stripped 2 bases from V and 2 bases from J, with 10 bases between. The CDR3 is made up of 15 amino acids. The germline gives CDR1 SGHDT, CDR2 YYEEEE. The CDR3 loop is CASSFRALNTGELFF. CDR3 coding DNA: TGTGCCAGCAGCTTCCGGGCCTTAAACACCGGGGAGCTGTTTTTT. Drawing the rest from reference TRBV5-6 and TRBJ2-2, the complete variable domain is DAGVTQSPTHLIKTRGQQVTLRCSPKSGHDTVSWYQQALGQGPQFIFQYYEEEERQRGNFPDRFSGHQFPNYSSELNVNALLLGDSALYLCASSFRALNTGELFFGEGSRLTVL.

In this sample, this clone turned up once. V and J are TRBV9 and TRBJ2-5; D possibly corresponds to TRBD2 (5 bases). The CDR3 covers 13 residues. Germline lookup yields CDR1 SGDLS and CDR2 YYNGEE. With 0 bases removed from V and 11 bases from J, the gap between germline ends came to 14 bases. The CDR3 region is CASSVAGSGEQYF. CDR3 in DNA: TGTGCCAGCAGCGTAGCGGGGTCTGGGGAGCAGTACTTC. Combining the CDR3 with reference TRBV9 and TRBJ2-5 gives the whole variable domain DSGVTQTPKHLITATGQRVTLRCSPRSGDLSVYWYQQSLDQGLQFLIQYYNGEERAKGNILERFSAQQFPDLHSELNLSSLELGDSALYFCASSVAGSGEQYFGPGTRLLVL.

The chain couples TRBV11-2 to TRBJ2-5, with D possibly matching TRBD2 (6 bases). The J call may be mistaken, given a closer DNA end match to TRBJ2-7. Germline V CDR1 and CDR2: SGHAT, FQNNGV. The CDR3 totals 15 residues. Here the CDR3 reads CASRSLGGIAYEQYF. In DNA form, the CDR3 reads TGTGCCAGCAGGTCGCTCGGGGGAATTGCCTACGAGCAGTACTTC.

In this sample, this clone turned up a few times. The chain employs TRBV25-1 and TRBJ2-7, with 9 positions matching TRBD1. Germline V lookup: CDR1 MGHDK, CDR2 SYGVNS. The junction had 9 bases not matched to a gene; V was cut back by 6 bases and J by 6 bases. The CDR3 is made up of 14 amino acids. CDR3 sequence: CASSQTGTGFEQYF. DNA of the CDR3: TGTGCCAGCAGCCAAACCGGGACAGGGTTCGAGCAGTACTTC.

CDR3 protein: CASSIDLLFGEQFF. CDR3 nucleotide sequence: TGTGCCAGTAGTATAGACCTTCTATTCGGTGAGCAGTTCTTC. This chain joins TRBV19 and TRBJ2-1; no firm D call. Germline assignment: CDR1 LNHDA and CDR2 SQIVND (reference sequence). This CDR3 contains 14 residues. V lost 0 bases to trimming and J lost 9 bases, with 12 bases between them.

The chain carries TRBV27 and TRBJ2-7; D is uncertain. V was cut by 6 bases and J by 2 bases, with 17 bases left in between. Per the germline V gene, CDR1 is MNHEY and CDR2 is SMNVEV (reference sequence). The CDR3 sequence is 15 residues long. This chain's CDR3 is CASSLKKGSPYEQYF. DNA for the CDR3: TGTGCCAGCAGCCTAAAAAAGGGTTCACCCTACGAGCAGTACTTC.